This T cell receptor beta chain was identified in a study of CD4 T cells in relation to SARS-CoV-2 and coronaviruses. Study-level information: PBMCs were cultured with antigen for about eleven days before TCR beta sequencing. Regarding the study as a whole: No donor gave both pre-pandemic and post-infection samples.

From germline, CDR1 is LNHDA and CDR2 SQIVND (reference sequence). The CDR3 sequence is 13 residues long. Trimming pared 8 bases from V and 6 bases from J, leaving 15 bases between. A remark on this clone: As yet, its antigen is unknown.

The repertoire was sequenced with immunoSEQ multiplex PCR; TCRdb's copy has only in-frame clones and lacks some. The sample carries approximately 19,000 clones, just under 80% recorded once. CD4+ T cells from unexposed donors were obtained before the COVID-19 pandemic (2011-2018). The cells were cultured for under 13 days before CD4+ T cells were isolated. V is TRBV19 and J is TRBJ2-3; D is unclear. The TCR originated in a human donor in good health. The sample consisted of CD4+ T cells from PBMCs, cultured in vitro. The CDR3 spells CASSHIGRDTQYF. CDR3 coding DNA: TGTGCCAGTTCTCATATCGGCAGGGATACGCAGTATTTT.